The 22 T cell receptor beta chains below were found in one sample sequenced in a study of control samples from healthy donors and cancer patients. The assay was immunoSEQ multiplex PCR, and TCRdb's table has in-frame clones only and misses some. Seen here are approximately 180,000 clones, about 91% observed once, and the top ten hold around 2%. Material: blood. The receptor set was obtained from a woman aged 40-49 years in good health.

This clone was seen once. The chain carries TRBV5-1 and TRBJ1-1; D call uncertain. This CDR3 is 12 amino acids long. Germline V gene lookup returns CDR1 SGHRS and CDR2 YFSETQ. The V gene lost 2 bases and the J gene lost 7 bases, with 9 bases spanning the gap. CDR3 residues: CASSFSADEAFF. In DNA, the CDR3 is TGCGCCAGCAGCTTTTCTGCAGATGAAGCTTTCTTT.

The V and J genes are TRBV6-5 and TRBJ2-1, with D tentatively TRBD1 (6 bases). This CDR3 spans 14 amino acids. Trimming shortened V by 2 bases and J by 7 bases, and 12 bases separated the two germline ends. Germline CDR1 and CDR2: MNHEY and SVGAGI. Here the CDR3 reads CASSYPGHRNEQFF. The DNA for the CDR3 is TGTGCCAGCAGTTACCCGGGACATAGGAATGAGCAGTTCTTC.

This clone was recorded a few times. V and J are TRBV7-9 and TRBJ2-3; a possible D gene is TRBD2 (5 bases). V was clipped by 10 bases and J by 1 base, with 18 bases between them. Germline-derived CDR1 and CDR2 are SEHNR and FQNEAQ (reference sequence). This CDR3 is built from 15 residues. The CDR3 reads CAITDTDSGTDTQYF. The CDR3 DNA follows: TGTGCCATCACCGACACCGATAGCGGCACAGATACGCAGTATTTT. Full variable domain (missing parts from reference TRBV7-9 and TRBJ2-3): DTGVSQNPRHKITKRGQNVTFRCDPISEHNRLYWYRQTLGQGPEFLTYFQNEAQLEKSRLLSDRFSAERPKGSFSTLEIQRTEQGDSAMYLCAITDTDSGTDTQYFGPGTRLTVL.

This chain joins TRBV21-1 and TRBJ1-2. TRBV21-1 constitutes a pseudogene. The CDR3 is 15 amino acids. In DNA, the CDR3 is TGTGCCAGCAGCAAAGGGACCCCGGAAGACTATGGCTACACCTTC. Amino acid sequence: CASSKGTPEDYGYTF.

This clone appeared a few times. The rearrangement uses TRBV19 and TRBJ1-5; D remains unclear. This CDR3 has 17 residues. Germline-derived CDR1 and CDR2 are LNHDA and SQIVND (reference sequence). V was pared by 6 bases and J by 2 bases, with 20 bases between. In nucleotides, the CDR3 is TGTGCCAGTAGCTGGGAATTGAACGGGTGGGGCAATCAGCCCCAGCATTTT. This translates into CASSWELNGWGNQPQHF.

This chain's CDR3 is CASSEGVSRRSGNTIYF. The CDR3 DNA is TGTGCCAGCAGTGAGGGGGTCTCAAGGAGATCTGGAAACACCATATATTTT. The chain carries TRBV2 and TRBJ1-3; D is possibly TRBD1 (5 bases). Germline V gene sequence: CDR1 SNHLY, CDR2 FYNNEI. This CDR3 is built from 17 residues. Trimming cost V 3 bases and J 1 base, with 16 bases left between them.

The V and J genes are TRBV2 and TRBJ2-5; D is perhaps TRBD2 (5 bases). The V and J ends lost 8 bases and 7 bases respectively, with 11 bases between them. Germline V gives CDR1 SNHLY, CDR2 FYNNEI. This CDR3 region has 11 residues. The CDR3 DNA sequence: TGTGCCAGCCCCAGAGGAGGGACCCAGTACTTC. Protein: CASPRGGTQYF.

This chain joins TRBV11-3 and TRBJ2-1; no firm D call. Deletions cut 0 bases from V and 8 bases from J, with 8 bases between. This CDR3 is 13 amino acids long. Germline loops: CDR1 SGHNT, CDR2 YENEEA. In nucleotides, the CDR3 is TGTGCCAGCAGCTTAGATCGTACGGATGAGCAGTTCTTC. Protein: CASSLDRTDEQFF.

The chain's CDR3 is CASSYQTRSSYEQYF. In nucleotides, the CDR3 is TGTGCCAGCAGTTATCAGACACGGAGCTCCTACGAGCAGTACTTC. The chain uses TRBV6-5 and TRBJ2-7; D uncertain. The germline V gene has CDR1 MNHEY and CDR2 SVGAGI. The V end lost 3 bases, the J end lost 0 bases, and 12 bases lay between the germline ends. The CDR3 consists of 15 residues.

This chain joins TRBV2 and TRBJ2-7; 9 positions match TRBD1. The J segment lost 3 bases and the V segment lost 5 bases, leaving 8 bases of the junction unmatched. The CDR3 contains 15 residues. Germline V gene lookup returns CDR1 SNHLY and CDR2 FYNNEI. CDR3 sequence: CASSSRTGAHYEQYF. As DNA, the CDR3 is TGTGCCAGCAGTAGCCGGACAGGGGCGCACTACGAGCAGTACTTC.

This clone has just one count. V usage is TRBV5-6 and J usage is TRBJ2-5, with D perhaps TRBD1 or TRBD2 (5 bases each). CDR3 size: 16 residues. Germline V gives CDR1 SGHDT, CDR2 YYEEEE. The V gene lost 4 bases and the J gene lost 9 bases, with 25 bases spanning the gap. CDR3 sequence: CASSPTPGTEVLAQYF. CDR3 DNA sequence: TGTGCCAGCAGCCCCACGCCCGGGACGGAGGTATTGGCCCAGTACTTC.

As DNA, the CDR3 is TGTGCCAGCAGCCAAGACTTCGGGACTAGCGGGGGGCTTGACACAGATACGCAGTATTTT. This sequence encodes CASSQDFGTSGGLDTDTQYF. The chain is built from TRBV3-1 (or the pseudogene TRBV3-2) and TRBJ2-3; 15 nucleotides line up with TRBD2. CDR1 LGHDT and CDR2 YNNKEL come from the germline V gene (reference sequence). J lost 2 bases, V lost 0 bases, and 9 bases had no gene match. This CDR3 has 20 amino acids.

This sequence joins TRBV3-1 (or the pseudogene TRBV3-2) and TRBJ1-2, with 7 nucleotides matching TRBD1. Germline CDR1 and CDR2: LGHDT and YNNKEL (reference sequence). The CDR3 extends over 16 amino acids. J gave up 7 bases and V 4 bases, and 15 bases lay outside the gene matches. The CDR3 DNA follows: TGTGCCAGCAGCCCCACCCTGGGGGGGTCAGGGGGTGGCTACACCTTC. The encoded protein is CASSPTLGGSGGGYTF.

The chain uses TRBV19 and TRBJ1-5, with D hard to call. The CDR3 length is 15 residues. Germline CDR1 LNHDA, CDR2 SQIVND (reference sequence). The germline V and J ends were trimmed by 7 bases and 2 bases, with 15 bases remaining between them. CDR3 sequence: CASIGKALGNQPQHF. The CDR3 DNA is TGTGCCAGTATAGGAAAGGCCCTCGGCAATCAGCCCCAGCATTTT.

V usage is TRBV24-1 and J usage is TRBJ1-6; possible D gene TRBD1, 5 bases. Between the trimmed V and J ends, which lost 5 bases and 13 bases, there was a span of 8 bases. CDR1 is KGHDR and CDR2 is SFDVKD in the germline V gene. The CDR3 consists of 11 residues. CDR3 in DNA: TGTGCCACCAGTGGGGGGGGGCCCCTCCACTTT. Translated, it gives CATSGGGPLHF.

The sample holds a few counts of this clone. The chain couples TRBV2 to TRBJ2-7; D not certain. The germline CDR1 and CDR2 sequences are SNHLY and FYNNEI. The CDR3 runs 11 residues. The V and J ends lost 4 bases and 6 bases respectively, with 7 bases between them. CDR3 sequence: CASSVRAEQYF. The CDR3 DNA reads as TGTGCCAGCAGTGTAAGGGCCGAGCAGTACTTC.

The V call is TRBV10-3, the J call TRBJ2-5; the D gene is possibly TRBD1 (6 bases). V was cut by 6 bases and J by 0 bases, with 11 bases left in between. CDR1 and CDR2 from the germline V gene are ENHRY and SYGVKD. This CDR3 is 14 amino acids long. The CDR3 DNA sequence: TGTGCCATCAGACGGGACAACCACCAAGAGACCCAGTACTTC. Its protein product is CAIRRDNHQETQYF.

The chain couples TRBV7-9 to TRBJ2-3; 16 nucleotides line up with TRBD2. V lost 5 bases to trimming and J lost 5 bases; unmatched junction nucleotides: 7. This CDR3 is built from 17 residues. Germline V gene lookup returns CDR1 SEHNR and CDR2 FQNEAQ (reference sequence). Here the CDR3 DNA reads TGTGCCAGCAGCCCTGGGACTAGCGGGGGGGCTGTAGATACGCAGTATTTT. It yields the protein CASSPGTSGGAVDTQYF.

CDR3 in amino acids: CASSPSTGDNQPQHF. Written as DNA, the CDR3 is TGTGCCAGCTCACCTAGCACAGGTGACAATCAGCCCCAGCATTTT. The V gene is TRBV18, the J gene TRBJ1-5; D possibly corresponds to TRBD1 (5 bases). Deletions cut 3 bases from V and 3 bases from J, with 12 bases between. The CDR3 loop spans 15 amino acids. Germline V CDR1 and CDR2: KGHSH, LQKENI. The whole variable domain, filled in from reference TRBV18 and TRBJ1-5, reads NAGVMQNPRHLVRRRGQEARLRCSPMKGHSHVYWYRQLPEEGLKFMVYLQKENIIDESGMPKERFSAEFPKEGPSILRIQQVVRGDSAAYFCASSPSTGDNQPQHFGDGTRLSIL.

The V and J genes are TRBV5-1 and TRBJ2-5, with 10 bases identical to TRBD2. CDR1 and CDR2 (germline): SGHRS, YFSETQ. The CDR3 spans 17 residues. V shed 0 bases and J 2 bases; nucleotides not matched to a gene: 7. CDR3: CASSLARGSGGQETQYF. CDR3 DNA sequence: TGCGCCAGCAGCTTGGCCAGGGGTAGCGGGGGGCAAGAGACCCAGTACTTC. The entire variable domain, with the rest obtained from reference TRBV5-1 and TRBJ2-5, is as follows: KAGVTQTPRYLIKTRGQQVTLSCSPISGHRSVSWYQQTPGQGLQFLFEYFSETQRNKGNFPGRFSGRQFSNSRSEMNVSTLELGDSALYLCASSLARGSGGQETQYFGPGTRLLVL.

This chain joins TRBV11-3 and TRBJ1-6; D gene ambiguous. The CDR3 consists of 13 residues. V gave up 4 bases and J gave up 9 bases, with 10 bases separating them. Germline CDR1 and CDR2: SGHNT and YENEEA. CDR3 coding DNA: TGTGCCAGCAGCTACGGGGTCCGTTCACCCCTCCACTTT. Its protein is CASSYGVRSPLHF.

The chain is built from TRBV20-1 and TRBJ1-3, with D possibly TRBD1 on 6 matching bases. Trimming took off 3 bases at V and 0 bases at J, with 12 bases between the two ends. The CDR3 is made up of 15 amino acids. The germline gives CDR1 DFQATT, CDR2 SNEGSKA (reference sequence). This CDR3 reads CSASWRGNSGNTIYF. The CDR3 DNA sequence: TGCAGTGCTAGTTGGAGGGGGAACTCTGGAAACACCATATATTTT.